This T cell receptor (beta chain) appears in the sequencing data of a study of shared clonotypes between healthy human individuals. As for the study in general: The donor group consisted of two women and three men, aged 18 to 49. Each donor's CD8 memory used one plate, CD8 naive two, each CD4 subset three.

Naive CD8 populations comprised CD45RO-negative cells positively selected for CCR7, excluding terminally differentiated effector memory CD45RA+ cells. All the donors were Caucasian adults who lived in Nashville, Tennessee. Assay: immunoSEQ multiplex PCR; the TCRdb copy retains only in-frame clones and omits some. The sample consists of roughly 2 million clones, around 96% of them appearing once. The receptor's source is a man between 18 and 29 years old in good health. Specimen: naive CD8+ T cells sorted from blood.

The DNA of the CDR3 is TGTGCCAGCAGGTCGGCAGGGGAAGAGACCCAGTACTTC. It codes for CASRSAGEETQYF. The chain is built from TRBV5-6 and TRBJ2-5, with TRBD1 as a possible D gene (6 bases). This CDR3 spans 13 amino acids. The V gene lost 5 bases and the J gene lost 3 bases, with 11 bases spanning the gap. Germline CDR1 is SGHDT and CDR2 is YYEEEE. Combining the CDR3 with reference TRBV5-6 and TRBJ2-5 gives the whole variable domain DAGVTQSPTHLIKTRGQQVTLRCSPKSGHDTVSWYQQALGQGPQFIFQYYEEEERQRGNFPDRFSGHQFPNYSSELNVNALLLGDSALYLCASRSAGEETQYFGPGTRLLVL.